This passage covers 10 T cell receptor beta chains from one sample sequenced in a study of cytomegalovirus exposure and HLA in healthy donors. PCR amplification relied on 60 Vbeta primers (plus 13 Jbeta primers). The method was immunoSEQ multiplex PCR; TCRdb's version includes in-frame clones alone and lacks a portion of them. This table has roughly 250,000 clones, 80% appearing once. Material for sequencing was PBMCs. These receptors were obtained from a girl aged 2 to 10 in good health and CMV-seronegative.

This chain links TRBV6-6 with TRBJ1-6, with D perhaps TRBD1 (6 bases). This CDR3 is built from 15 residues. The germline CDR1 and CDR2 sequences are MNHNY and SVGAGI (reference sequence). V was shortened by 6 bases and J by 5 bases, with 14 bases between the two germline ends. This CDR3 reads CASRFPGQNNSPLHF. The CDR3 nucleotides read TGTGCCAGCAGGTTCCCCGGACAGAATAATTCACCCCTCCACTTT.

The chain is built from TRBV18 and TRBJ1-5; the D is unclear. V was trimmed by 3 bases and J by 3 bases, leaving 12 bases between them. The CDR3 is 15 residues long. Germline lookup yields CDR1 KGHSH and CDR2 LQKENI. The CDR3 here is CASSPLPGNNQPQHF. The CDR3 coding sequence is TGTGCCAGCTCACCCCTCCCCGGGAACAATCAGCCCCAGCATTTT.

The CDR3: CAIMGTGRHYGYTF. Written as DNA, the CDR3 is TGTGCCATCATGGGTACAGGGCGGCACTATGGCTACACCTTC. The V gene is TRBV10-3, the J gene TRBJ1-2, with TRBD1 as a possible D gene (6 bases). This CDR3 is 14 amino acids long. CDR1 is ENHRY and CDR2 is SYGVKD in the germline V gene. Trimming shortened V by 7 bases and J by 3 bases, and 15 bases separated the two germline ends.

This sequence joins TRBV5-5 and TRBJ1-1; possibly TRBD1 for D (5 bases). The germline V gene encodes CDR1 SGHKS and CDR2 YYEKEE (reference sequence). The V end lost 3 bases, the J end lost 5 bases, and 20 bases lay between the germline ends. The CDR3 consists of 16 residues. The CDR3 region has the DNA TGTGCCAGCAGCTCAGGGATCGGCAGGGTAGGGACTGAAGCTTTCTTT. It specifies CASSSGIGRVGTEAFF.

This clone was recorded once. The V gene is TRBV4-1, the J gene TRBJ1-1; 8 bases are a match to TRBD1. The CDR3 sequence is 13 residues long. After removal of 9 bases from V and 3 bases from J, the junction contained 6 bases not matched to a gene. Germline CDR1 is MGHRA and CDR2 is YSYEKL. This CDR3 reads CASDRGGDTEAFF. The CDR3 DNA reads TGCGCCAGTGACAGGGGAGGTGACACTGAAGCTTTCTTT.

The chain couples TRBV25-1 to TRBJ2-1; D is undetermined. CDR3 size: 12 residues. CDR1 and CDR2 from the germline V gene are MGHDK and SYGVNS. Trimming pared 3 bases from V and 3 bases from J, leaving 3 bases between. CDR3 sequence: CASSEYYNEQFF. The CDR3 DNA follows: TGTGCCAGCAGTGAGTACTACAATGAGCAGTTCTTC.

The genes are TRBV27 and TRBJ2-7; 7 nucleotides agree with TRBD1. The trim removed 5 bases at V and 6 bases at J, leaving 7 bases unmatched. Looked up from germline, CDR1 is MNHEY and CDR2 is SMNVEV (reference sequence). CDR3 length equals 13 residues. CDR3 in amino acids: CASSIRQGREQYF. CDR3 in DNA: TGTGCCAGCAGTATACGACAGGGCCGCGAGCAGTACTTC.

Only a few counts were recorded for this clone. This chain connects TRBV6-1 to TRBJ2-5; 10 bases are shared with TRBD1. Germline CDR1 MNHNS, CDR2 SASEGT. The CDR3 is 16 residues long. Trimming took 6 bases from V and 6 from J; bases not matched to a gene: 13. DNA for the CDR3: TGTGCCAGCAGGGAATTAGGGACAGGGGTAAGGAAGACCCAGTACTTC. As protein: CASRELGTGVRKTQYF.

The V call is TRBV19, the J call TRBJ2-5; possibly TRBD1 for D (5 bases). Germline V gene lookup returns CDR1 LNHDA and CDR2 SQIVND (reference sequence). This CDR3 contains 15 residues. Trimming took off 3 bases at V and 2 bases at J, with 13 bases between the two ends. CDR3 DNA sequence: TGTGCCAGTAGTATGGTCCAGGGAAGTCAAGAGACCCAGTACTTC. Encoded protein: CASSMVQGSQETQYF. The variable domain in full, completed from reference TRBV19 and TRBJ2-5, reads DGGITQSPKYLFRKEGQNVTLSCEQNLNHDAMYWYRQDPGQGLRLIYYSQIVNDFQKGDIAEGYSVSREKKESFPLTVTSAQKNPTAFYLCASSMVQGSQETQYFGPGTRLLVL.

The chain joins TRBV7-9 to TRBJ2-7; 10 nucleotides line up with TRBD1. Germline V gives CDR1 SEHNR, CDR2 FQNEAQ (reference sequence). The CDR3 is 14 residues long. V shed 2 bases and J 3 bases; nucleotides not matched to a gene: 1. In DNA, the CDR3 is TGTGCCAGCAGCTTATGGACAGGGGGCTACGAGCAGTACTTC. This sequence encodes CASSLWTGGYEQYF.